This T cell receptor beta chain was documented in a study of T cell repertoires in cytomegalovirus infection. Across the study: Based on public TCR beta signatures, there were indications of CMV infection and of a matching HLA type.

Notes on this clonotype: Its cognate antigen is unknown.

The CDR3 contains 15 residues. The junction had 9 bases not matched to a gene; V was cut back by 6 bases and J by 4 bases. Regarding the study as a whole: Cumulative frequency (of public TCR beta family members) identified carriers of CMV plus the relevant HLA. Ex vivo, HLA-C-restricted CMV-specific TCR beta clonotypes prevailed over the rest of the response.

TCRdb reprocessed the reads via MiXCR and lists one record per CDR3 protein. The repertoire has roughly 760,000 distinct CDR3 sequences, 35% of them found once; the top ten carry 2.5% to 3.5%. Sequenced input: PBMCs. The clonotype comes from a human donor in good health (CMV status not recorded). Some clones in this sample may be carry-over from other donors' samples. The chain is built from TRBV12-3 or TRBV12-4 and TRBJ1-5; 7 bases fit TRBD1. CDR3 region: CASRNGGTENQPQHF. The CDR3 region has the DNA TGTGCCAGCAGAAATGGAGGGACAGAAAATCAGCCCCAGCATTTT.